This T cell receptor beta chain is from a study of T cells in tuberculosis. Time point denoted: new active TB diagnosis, blood taken before or within 7 days of starting treatment. Profiling relied on immunoSEQ multiplex PCR, and the TCRdb table lists in-frame clones only, not all of them. The profile shows about 30,000 clones, around 90% of them singletons. The sequenced sample was PBMCs, obtained at tuberculosis diagnosis. This TCR was sampled from an adult with tuberculosis.

The CDR3 bases are TGTGCCAGCAGTGAACCCGGGAGGACATTACTTAATTCACCCCTCCACTTT. Protein product: CASSEPGRTLLNSPLHF. The chain links TRBV27 to TRBJ1-6, with D perhaps TRBD1 (5 bases). Germline loops: CDR1 MNHEY, CDR2 SMNVEV (reference sequence). Between the trimmed V and J ends, which lost 5 bases and 6 bases, there was a span of 20 bases. The CDR3 contains 17 residues.